These 13 T cell receptor beta chains were all obtained from the same sample, sequenced in a study of blood T cell repertoires in COVID-19 (dated by TCRdb to the early 2020s). The method was the immunoSEQ multiplex PCR assay. Drawn from immuneACCESS, this table holds only the in-frame rearrangements with V and J called that TCRdb kept. Clones are partly lost; checked studies trace under half to an unresolved V gene and leave the rest unexplained. This sample comprises approximately 90,000 clones, over 75% of them detected only once. The ten largest account for 1.7% of the sample. Specimen: peripheral blood. These receptors all come from a man between 60 and 70 years old with acute or convalescent COVID-19.

The chain joins TRBV10-1 to TRBJ1-3, with D maybe TRBD1 (6 bases). Between the trimmed V and J ends, which lost 5 bases and 4 bases, there was a span of 15 bases. Looked up from germline, CDR1 is WNHNN and CDR2 is SYGVQD (reference sequence). CDR3 length equals 15 residues. The CDR3 DNA reads as TGCGCCAGCAGTCCTGGGGGCGAAGTGGGAAACACCATATATTTT. Its protein is CASSPGGEVGNTIYF.

The chain employs TRBV6-4 and TRBJ1-5; D unclear. Per the germline V gene, CDR1 is MRHNA and CDR2 is SNTAGT. Trimming took 5 bases from V and 2 from J, leaving 7 bases between them. The CDR3 runs 13 residues. CDR3 coding DNA: TGTGCCAGCAGTTTAACGGGCAATCAGCCCCAGCATTTT. Protein: CASSLTGNQPQHF.

The V and J genes are TRBV30 and TRBJ1-5; 9 bases match TRBD1. V was pared by 2 bases and J by 7 bases, with 6 bases of the junction left unmatched. Germline V gene sequence: CDR1 GTSNPN, CDR2 SVGIG (reference sequence). The CDR3 contains 14 residues. CDR3 protein: CAWSSGTGMQPQHF. CDR3 bases: TGTGCCTGGAGTTCCGGGACAGGGATGCAGCCCCAGCATTTT.

V gene TRBV5-5 combines with J gene TRBJ2-2; a weak D match, TRBD1 (6 bases). Germline loops: CDR1 SGHKS, CDR2 YYEKEE (reference sequence). The CDR3 is 14 amino acids. Trimming took off 3 bases at V and 3 bases at J, with 9 bases between the two ends. The CDR3 here is CASSYRVYTGELFF. DNA of the CDR3: TGTGCCAGCAGCTACAGGGTATACACCGGGGAGCTGTTTTTT.

The chain employs TRBV5-5 and TRBJ1-6, with D possibly being TRBD1 (5 bases). The germline V and J ends were trimmed by 7 bases and 0 bases, with 17 bases remaining between them. The CDR3 consists of 17 residues. The germline gives CDR1 SGHKS, CDR2 YYEKEE (reference sequence). CDR3 in amino acids: CASGQGNLFSYNSPLHF. The CDR3 DNA sequence: TGTGCCAGCGGTCAGGGTAATCTTTTCTCCTATAATTCACCCCTCCACTTT.

CDR3: CASSVERGHTGELFF. The CDR3 DNA is TGTGCCAGCAGTGTGGAGCGGGGTCACACCGGGGAGCTGTTTTTT. The rearrangement links TRBV2 to TRBJ2-2; 7 bases fit TRBD2. The CDR3 spans 15 residues. V dropped 4 bases and J dropped 3; count of bases not matched to a gene: 5. The germline CDR1 and CDR2 sequences are SNHLY and FYNNEI.

The gene calls are TRBV4-2 and TRBJ1-3; D might be TRBD1 (6 bases). The CDR3 has 18 residues. Germline CDR1 and CDR2: LGHNA and YNFKEQ. The ends were cut back, 0 bases at V and 4 bases at J, with 19 bases in the middle. CDR3 nucleotides: TGTGCCAGCAGCCAAGATGCGGGGGTGCGGACAGACGGAAACACCATATATTTT. This codes for CASSQDAGVRTDGNTIYF.

The V and J genes are TRBV24-1 and TRBJ2-1; 14 bases fit TRBD2. Germline lookup yields CDR1 KGHDR and CDR2 SFDVKD. This CDR3 has 17 amino acids. The junction had 9 bases not matched to a gene; V was cut back by 9 bases and J by 3 bases. The CDR3 loop reads CATETSGGAVGYNEQFF. The DNA for the CDR3 is TGTGCCACCGAGACTAGCGGGGGGGCAGTCGGCTACAATGAGCAGTTCTTC.

The rearrangement joins TRBV28 to TRBJ1-1; D is undetermined. With 6 bases removed from V and 0 bases from J, the gap between germline ends came to 5 bases. Per germline, CDR1 MDHEN and CDR2 SYDVKM. CDR3 size: 12 residues. The CDR3 loop reads CASRSMNTEAFF. The CDR3 DNA reads as TGTGCCAGCAGGAGCATGAACACTGAAGCTTTCTTT. The variable domain in full, completed from reference TRBV28 and TRBJ1-1, reads DVKVTQSSRYLVKRTGEKVFLECVQDMDHENMFWYRQDPGLGLRLIYFSYDVKMKEKGDIPEGYSVSREKKERFSLILESASTNQTSMYLCASRSMNTEAFFGQGTRLTVV.

The chain combines TRBV14 with TRBJ2-7, with 10 bases fitting TRBD2. Germline-derived CDR1 and CDR2 are SGHDN and FVKESK. V gave up 4 bases and J gave up 3 bases; unmatched junction bases: 6. The CDR3 is 15 residues long. The CDR3 nucleotides read TGTGCCAGCAGCCGCCTACTAGCGGGGTACTACGAGCAGTACTTC. Protein product: CASSRLLAGYYEQYF.

The V gene is TRBV5-1, the J gene TRBJ1-2; D is unresolved. The germline gives CDR1 SGHRS, CDR2 YFSETQ. This CDR3 has 13 residues. Trimming left V 1 base short and J 8 bases short, with 12 bases between. The CDR3, as DNA: TGCGCCAGCAGCTTGCGGGAGAACACCGGCTACACCTTC. This codes for CASSLRENTGYTF.

This clone was observed a single time. The chain uses TRBV6-2 or TRBV6-3 and TRBJ1-6; 7 bases are shared with TRBD1. The CDR3 extends over 14 amino acids. After removal of 6 bases from V and 7 bases from J, the junction contained 6 bases not matched to a gene. Germline V CDR1 and CDR2: MNHEY, SVGEGT. CDR3 residues: CASSPGQRNSPLHF. CDR3 DNA: TGTGCCAGCAGCCCGGGACAGAGGAATTCACCCCTCCACTTT.

This sequence joins TRBV30 and TRBJ2-5; the D gene is possibly TRBD2 (5 bases). The CDR3 has 13 residues. V lost 0 bases and J 5 bases, leaving 10 bases between the germline ends. From germline, CDR1 is GTSNPN and CDR2 SVGIG (reference sequence). CDR3 in amino acids: CAWSVEGWETQYF. CDR3 DNA: TGTGCCTGGAGTGTAGAGGGTTGGGAGACCCAGTACTTC.